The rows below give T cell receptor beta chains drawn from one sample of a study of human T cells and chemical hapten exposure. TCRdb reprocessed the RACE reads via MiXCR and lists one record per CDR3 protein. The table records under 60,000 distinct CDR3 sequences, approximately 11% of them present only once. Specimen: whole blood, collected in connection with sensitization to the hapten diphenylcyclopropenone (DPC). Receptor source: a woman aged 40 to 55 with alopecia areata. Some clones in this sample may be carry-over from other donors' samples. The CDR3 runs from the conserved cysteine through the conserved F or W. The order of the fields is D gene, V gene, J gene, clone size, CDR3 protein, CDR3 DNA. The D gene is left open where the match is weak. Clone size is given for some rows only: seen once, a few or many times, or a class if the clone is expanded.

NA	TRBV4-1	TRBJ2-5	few	CASSQDGAGARETQYF	TGCGCCAGCAGCCAAGATGGGGCAGGTGCAAGAGAGACCCAGTACTTC
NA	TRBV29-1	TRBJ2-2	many	CSVGDHNTGELFF	TGCAGCGTTGGAGACCATAACACCGGGGAGCTGTTTTTT
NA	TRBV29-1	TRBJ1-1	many	CSVRLQGDAEAFF	TGCAGCGTTCGATTACAGGGTGACGCTGAAGCTTTCTTT
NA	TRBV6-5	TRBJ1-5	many	CASSGQQNQPQHF	TGTGCCAGCAGTGGACAGCAAAATCAGCCCCAGCATTTT
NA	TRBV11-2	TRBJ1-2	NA	CASSLDLWGNYGYTF	TGTGCCAGCAGCTTAGATCTGTGGGGAAACTATGGCTACACCTTC
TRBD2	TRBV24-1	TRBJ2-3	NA	CATSDPSGPTVDTQYF	TGTGCCACCAGTGACCCTAGCGGCCCGACGGTAGATACGCAGTATTTT
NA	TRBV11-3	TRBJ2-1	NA	CASSLGRDYNEQFF	TGTGCCAGCAGCTTAGGACGGGATTACAATGAGCAGTTCTTC
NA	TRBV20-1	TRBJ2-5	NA	CSAGLQQETQYF	TGCAGTGCTGGTTTACAGCAAGAGACCCAGTACTTC
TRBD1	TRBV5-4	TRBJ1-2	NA	CASSSGQNRIGGYTF	TGTGCCAGCAGCTCGGGACAGAACCGGATCGGGGGCTACACCTTC
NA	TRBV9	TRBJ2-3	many	CASSATGTRTDTQYF	TGTGCCAGCAGCGCAACGGGTACCCGGACAGATACGCAGTATTTT
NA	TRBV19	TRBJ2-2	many	CASSQTGTFLNTGELFF	TGTGCCAGTAGTCAAACCGGGACTTTTCTCAACACCGGGGAGCTGTTTTTT
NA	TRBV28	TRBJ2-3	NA	CASTGGVGTDTQYF	TGTGCCAGCACCGGGGGAGTAGGCACAGATACGCAGTATTTT
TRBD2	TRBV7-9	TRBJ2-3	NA	CASSATSGGPDTQYF	TGTGCCAGCAGCGCAACTAGCGGGGGACCAGATACGCAGTATTTT
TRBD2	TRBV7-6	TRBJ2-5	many	CASSLGLAGELGETQYF	TGTGCCAGCAGCTTAGGGCTAGCGGGAGAATTGGGAGAGACCCAGTACTTC
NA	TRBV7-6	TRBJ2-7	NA	CASSLAPQGTYEQYF	TGTGCCAGCAGCTTAGCACCACAGGGAACCTACGAGCAGTACTTC